This entry lists 30 T cell receptor beta chains sequenced from one sample in a study of shared clonotypes between healthy human individuals (dated by TCRdb to between 2020 and 2021). The library was obtained by the immunoSEQ multiplex PCR assay. Drawn from immuneACCESS, this table holds only the in-frame rearrangements with V and J called that TCRdb kept. Clones are partly lost; checked studies trace under half to an unresolved V gene and leave the rest unexplained. The sample profile shows millions of clones; roughly 95% of them were found once. The ten largest clonotypes hold 1.1% of the sample. CD8 naive samples were obtained by positive selection for CCR7 among CD45RO-negative cells, yielding a CD45RA+CCR7+ population from which TemRA cells were excluded. Sequences were obtained from naive CD8+ T cells sorted from blood. The intended sense of this specimen's cell subset or site label: CD45RA+CCR7+. These receptors were taken from a man aged 18 to 29 in good health.

V is TRBV27 and J is TRBJ2-3, with D possibly TRBD1 on 5 matching bases. The CDR3 sequence is 16 residues long. Trimming removed 5 bases from V and 0 bases from J, with 15 bases in between. CDR1 and CDR2 (germline): MNHEY, SMNVEV (reference sequence). CDR3 loop: CASSPPGHTSTDTQYF. CDR3 DNA: TGTGCCAGCAGTCCCCCCGGACACACCAGCACAGATACGCAGTATTTT.

J is TRBJ2-1 and V is TRBV7-9, with D unresolved. The germline V and J ends were trimmed by 5 bases and 5 bases, with 10 bases remaining between them. The germline V gene has CDR1 SEHNR and CDR2 FQNEAQ (reference sequence). This CDR3 is built from 13 residues. The CDR3 sequence is CASSLTEDNEQFF. DNA for the CDR3: TGTGCCAGCAGCCTCACCGAGGACAATGAGCAGTTCTTC.

The count of this clone is one. This chain joins TRBV25-1 and TRBJ2-1, with D possibly TRBD2 on 5 matching bases. The germline V gene encodes CDR1 MGHDK and CDR2 SYGVNS. This CDR3 has 11 residues. The ends were cut back, 3 bases at V and 10 bases at J, with 7 bases in the middle. The CDR3 spells CASSDSSEQFF. Written as DNA, the CDR3 is TGTGCCAGCAGTGACTCTAGCGAGCAGTTCTTC.

The V gene is TRBV7-2, the J gene TRBJ2-2; D not certain. There are 16 residues in the CDR3. Germline CDR1 and CDR2: SGHTA and FQGNSA. Trimming took off 2 bases at V and 4 bases at J, with 14 bases between the two ends. The CDR3 bases are TGTGCCAGCAGCTTACCAGATAGAGTTGGCACCGGGGAGCTGTTTTTT. It yields the protein CASSLPDRVGTGELFF.

This clone was seen only once. The chain couples TRBV27 to TRBJ1-5; no clear D gene. V was clipped by 5 bases and J by 0 bases, with 14 bases between them. CDR1 is MNHEY and CDR2 is SMNVEV in the germline V gene (reference sequence). This CDR3 has 16 amino acids. The CDR3 nucleotides read TGTGCCAGCAGTCCGGGCGGGCAGAATAGCAATCAGCCCCAGCATTTT. This sequence encodes CASSPGGQNSNQPQHF.

The chain combines TRBV5-1 with TRBJ2-1; the match to TRBD2 covers 8 bases. In germline, CDR1 is SGHRS, CDR2 YFSETQ. Trimming removed 0 bases from V and 8 bases from J; junction bases left unmatched: 19. The CDR3 sequence is 19 residues long. The CDR3 sequence: CASSLALAGLHRGLDEQFF. In DNA form, the CDR3 reads TGCGCCAGCAGCTTGGCCTTAGCGGGGCTACATCGGGGCTTGGATGAGCAGTTCTTC.

V gene TRBV5-6 combines with J gene TRBJ2-2, with TRBD1 matching over 7 bases. The CDR3 sequence is 15 residues long. Germline V lookup: CDR1 SGHDT, CDR2 YYEEEE. With 4 bases clipped from V and 2 bases from J, the junction kept 5 bases outside the gene matches. CDR3 loop: CASSPGQANTGELFF. In DNA, the CDR3 is TGTGCCAGCAGCCCCGGACAGGCAAACACCGGGGAGCTGTTTTTT.

The CDR3 sequence is CASSLGEISGANVLTF. The DNA for the CDR3 is TGTGCCAGCAGCTTGGGAGAAATCTCTGGGGCCAACGTCCTGACTTTC. The chain links TRBV28 to TRBJ2-6; D is possibly TRBD2 (5 bases). Trimming pared 6 bases from V and 0 bases from J, leaving 12 bases between. The CDR3 is made up of 16 amino acids. Germline V gives CDR1 MDHEN, CDR2 SYDVKM.

The chain uses TRBV10-3 and TRBJ2-7, with a possible D match to TRBD1 (5 bases). This CDR3 has 13 residues. The V gene's germline CDR1 is ENHRY and CDR2 SYGVKD. V lost 6 bases, J lost 2 bases, and 11 bases lay in between. The CDR3 coding sequence is TGTGCCATCAGAGGGGCCACCACCTACGAGCAGTACTTC. It codes for CAIRGATTYEQYF.

The rearrangement links TRBV30 to TRBJ2-3; D might be TRBD1 (6 bases). Deletions cut 0 bases from V and 0 bases from J, with 13 bases between. The germline CDR1 and CDR2 sequences are GTSNPN and SVGIG (reference sequence). CDR3 length: 16 amino acids. CDR3: CAWSVLNRASTDTQYF. The CDR3 nucleotides are TGTGCCTGGAGTGTACTTAACAGGGCGAGCACAGATACGCAGTATTTT.

The sample holds one count of this clone. The genes are TRBV15 and TRBJ2-5, with D perhaps matching TRBD1 or TRBD2 (5 bases each). The V gene's germline CDR1 is LNHNV and CDR2 YYDKDF (reference sequence). V was clipped by 6 bases and J by 7 bases, with 15 bases between them. The CDR3 totals 13 residues. The DNA of the CDR3 is TGTGCCACCAGAGGGGACCCCAATCCGACCCAGTACTTC. Its translation: CATRGDPNPTQYF.

The chain is built from TRBV7-2 and TRBJ2-7; D is undetermined. Germline V gene sequence: CDR1 SGHTA, CDR2 FQGNSA. The CDR3 contains 16 residues. Trimming pared 6 bases from V and 0 bases from J, leaving 18 bases between. CDR3 nucleotide sequence: TGTGCCAGCAGTCGAAAAGTTCTTGAGATCTCCTACGAGCAGTACTTC. Translating gives CASSRKVLEISYEQYF.

J is TRBJ1-5 and V is TRBV12-5; TRBD1 matches 8 bases. The V and J ends lost 1 base and 0 bases, in that order; junction bases with no gene match: 2. Germline V lookup: CDR1 LGHNT, CDR2 FRNRAP. This CDR3 region has 16 residues. The CDR3: CASGLDRGYSNQPQHF. DNA of the CDR3: TGTGCTAGTGGTTTGGACAGGGGGTATAGCAATCAGCCCCAGCATTTT.

The rearrangement joins TRBV6-6 to TRBJ2-2; 10 bases fit TRBD2. The CDR3 runs to 16 residues. V dropped 0 bases and J dropped 6; count of bases not matched to a gene: 4. Germline CDR1 MNHNY, CDR2 SVGAGI (reference sequence). CDR3: CASSYSLAGDPGELFF. CDR3 DNA: TGTGCCAGCAGTTACTCTCTAGCGGGAGACCCCGGGGAGCTGTTTTTT.

This clone was seen just once. The V call is TRBV5-4, the J call TRBJ1-2; 9 bases align to TRBD1. Per the germline V gene, CDR1 is SGHNT and CDR2 is YYREEE (reference sequence). The CDR3 sequence is 15 residues long. Trimming at V came to 3 bases and at J to 4 bases, leaving 7 bases not matched to a gene. CDR3 protein: CASSSRQGGIYGYTF. The CDR3 bases are TGTGCCAGCAGCTCAAGACAGGGGGGAATCTATGGCTACACCTTC.

This chain uses TRBV2 with TRBJ1-5; 8 positions agree with TRBD1. The V gene end was trimmed by 4 bases and the J gene end by 8 bases; junction bases not matched to a gene: 7. Germline CDR1 SNHLY, CDR2 FYNNEI. CDR3 length: 14 amino acids. The CDR3 here is CASSGQGAMEPQHF. Here the CDR3 DNA reads TGTGCCAGCAGTGGTCAGGGGGCCATGGAGCCCCAGCATTTT.

On this clone: A clone one base away is much larger, so this may be a read error. Other DNA variants within this sample encode the same CDR3. The chain links TRBV4-3 to TRBJ2-7; weak D call: TRBD1 (6 bases). The germline V and J ends were trimmed by 4 bases and 0 bases, with 7 bases remaining between them. The CDR3 has 13 amino acids. Germline V gene sequence: CDR1 LGHNA, CDR2 YSLEER. CDR3 sequence: CASSLDSSYEQYF. The CDR3 nucleotides read TGCGCCAGCAGCCTGGACAGCTCCTACGAGCAGTACTTC.

The V gene is TRBV28, the J gene TRBJ1-5; weak D call: TRBD1 (5 bases). CDR1 and CDR2 from the germline V gene are MDHEN and SYDVKM. This CDR3 has 18 amino acids. V lost 4 bases and J lost 5, with 24 bases in between. This CDR3 is CASSSPGAYSQRDQPQHF. The CDR3 coding sequence is TGTGCCAGCAGTTCCCCCGGGGCCTATTCCCAAAGAGATCAGCCCCAGCATTTT.

The chain links TRBV11-3 to TRBJ2-7; D may be TRBD1 (5 bases). The CDR3 spans 13 residues. V was shortened by 5 bases and J by 6 bases, with 14 bases between the two germline ends. Germline CDR1 reads SGHNT; CDR2 reads YENEEA. The CDR3 DNA reads as TGTGCCAGCAGCCCAGGGCGGCAGGGCGAGCAGTACTTC. Protein sequence: CASSPGRQGEQYF.

The rearrangement joins TRBV10-1 to TRBJ2-3; no clear D gene. CDR3 length equals 13 residues. CDR1 and CDR2 (germline): WNHNN, SYGVQD (reference sequence). V was clipped by 8 bases and J by 6 bases, with 15 bases between them. In DNA, the CDR3 is TGCGCCAGCGCGGTAATGGGGTTCGATACGCAGTATTTT. It translates to CASAVMGFDTQYF.

This sequence joins TRBV15 and TRBJ1-4; 7 nucleotides line up with TRBD1. Germline CDR1 reads LNHNV; CDR2 reads YYDKDF (reference sequence). This CDR3 comprises 16 residues. J was trimmed by 8 bases and V by 5 bases; bases with no gene match: 14. The CDR3: CATSAYQTGYEEKLFF. The CDR3 region has the DNA TGTGCCACCAGCGCCTATCAGACAGGGTATGAGGAAAAACTGTTTTTT.

The chain recombines TRBV2 with TRBJ1-2; a weak D match, TRBD1 (5 bases). The CDR3 runs 18 residues. Germline CDR1 and CDR2: SNHLY and FYNNEI. Trimming removed 3 bases from V and 0 bases from J, with 20 bases in between. For the CDR3, the DNA is TGTGCCAGCAGTGAGGGGACGCTGCTGGTGATAGCTAACTATGGCTACACCTTC. This codes for CASSEGTLLVIANYGYTF.

This chain joins TRBV9 and TRBJ2-1; 9 nucleotides align to TRBD1. The CDR3 contains 16 residues. J lost 7 bases, V lost 4 bases, and 12 bases had no gene match. Germline V CDR1 and CDR2: SGDLS, YYNGEE. CDR3 residues: CASSLSGTGRRNEQFF. CDR3 sequence (DNA): TGTGCCAGCAGCCTTTCCGGGACAGGGAGGAGGAATGAGCAGTTCTTC.

This chain uses TRBV27 with TRBJ1-1, with a weak D call TRBD1 (5 bases). The CDR3 loop spans 14 amino acids. V was cut by 6 bases and J by 3 bases, with 14 bases left in between. From germline, CDR1 is MNHEY and CDR2 SMNVEV (reference sequence). The CDR3 region is CASRNRRTYTEAFF. The CDR3 coding sequence is TGTGCCAGCAGGAACAGGAGAACCTACACTGAAGCTTTCTTT.

The genes are TRBV29-1 and TRBJ2-7; 7 bases align to TRBD1. The trim removed 6 bases at V and 5 bases at J, leaving 7 bases unmatched. Germline CDR1 is SQVTM and CDR2 is ANQGSEA. The CDR3 has 12 amino acids. In nucleotides, the CDR3 is TGCAGCGTGTACAGGGGTGGGGACGAGCAGTACTTC. This sequence encodes CSVYRGGDEQYF.

V gene TRBV11-2 combines with J gene TRBJ2-1, with 13 bases matching TRBD2. After removal of 4 bases from V and 4 bases from J, the junction contained 4 bases not matched to a gene. From germline, CDR1 is SGHAT and CDR2 FQNNGV. CDR3 size: 16 residues. The CDR3: CASSWGTSGKYNEQFF. CDR3 DNA sequence: TGTGCCAGCAGCTGGGGGACTAGCGGGAAATACAATGAGCAGTTCTTC.

V and J are TRBV5-6 and TRBJ2-5; D possibly corresponds to TRBD1 (5 bases). Germline V gene data show CDR1 as SGHDT and CDR2 as YYEEEE. The CDR3 has 14 residues. V was shortened by 1 base and J by 4 bases, with 11 bases between the two germline ends. In DNA form, the CDR3 reads TGTGCCAGCAGCTTGCTAGGGGTTCTAGAGACCCAGTACTTC. It codes for CASSLLGVLETQYF.

The chain uses TRBV9 and TRBJ1-2; unclear D gene. The germline CDR1 and CDR2 sequences are SGDLS and YYNGEE. The ends were cut back, 3 bases at V and 7 bases at J, with 13 bases in the middle. This CDR3 is built from 13 residues. The CDR3 reads CASSEGPTIGYTF. In DNA form, the CDR3 reads TGTGCCAGCAGCGAAGGACCAACCATTGGCTACACCTTC.

In regard to this clone: The same CDR3 can be traced to other DNA sequences in this sample. The chain has TRBV4-1 and TRBJ2-1, with D uncertain. In germline, CDR1 is MGHRA, CDR2 YSYEKL. The ends were cut back, 0 bases at V and 0 bases at J, with 6 bases in the middle. This CDR3 is built from 15 residues. CDR3 DNA: TGCGCCAGCAGCCAAGACCCTAGCTCCTACAATGAGCAGTTCTTC. Translated, it gives CASSQDPSSYNEQFF.

The chain has TRBV27 and TRBJ2-2; the D gene could be TRBD1 or TRBD2 (5 bases each). CDR1 is MNHEY and CDR2 is SMNVEV in the germline V gene (reference sequence). This CDR3 comprises 11 residues. The V gene lost 8 bases and the J gene lost 7 bases, with 8 bases spanning the gap. CDR3 protein: CASHGGGELFF. CDR3 DNA sequence: TGTGCCAGCCATGGGGGCGGGGAGCTGTTTTTT.